This note documents a single T cell receptor (beta chain) sequence. Its specificity is unknown. This sample stems from a study of cytomegalovirus exposure and HLA in healthy donors. The overall study: Among approximately 400 genotyped donors, 65% to 90% fell in the Caucasian-associated ancestry cluster.

Study-wide results and limits: Researchers catalogued some 160 TCR beta chains as cytomegalovirus-associated. When the data were analyzed later, several of the most significant clusters appeared to be linked to common viral pathogens. Most TCR sequences proved rare, with some public TCRs found in many donors.

Germline-derived CDR1 and CDR2 are SGHRS and YFSETQ. The ends were cut back, 0 bases at V and 0 bases at J, with 7 bases in the middle. The CDR3 covers 15 residues. PCR used 60 Vbeta primers and 13 Jbeta primers. Assay used: immunoSEQ multiplex PCR; TCRdb lists only in-frame clones, some missing. The sample contains around 76,000 clones, 60% to 75% of which appear only once. The sequence came from a woman aged 40-49 years in good health and CMV-seropositive. The gene calls are TRBV5-1 and TRBJ2-1; D might be TRBD2 (6 bases). The sequenced material came from PBMCs. The CDR3 protein is CASSLDGSSYNEQFF. The CDR3 region has the DNA TGCGCCAGCAGCTTGGACGGGAGCTCCTACAATGAGCAGTTCTTC.